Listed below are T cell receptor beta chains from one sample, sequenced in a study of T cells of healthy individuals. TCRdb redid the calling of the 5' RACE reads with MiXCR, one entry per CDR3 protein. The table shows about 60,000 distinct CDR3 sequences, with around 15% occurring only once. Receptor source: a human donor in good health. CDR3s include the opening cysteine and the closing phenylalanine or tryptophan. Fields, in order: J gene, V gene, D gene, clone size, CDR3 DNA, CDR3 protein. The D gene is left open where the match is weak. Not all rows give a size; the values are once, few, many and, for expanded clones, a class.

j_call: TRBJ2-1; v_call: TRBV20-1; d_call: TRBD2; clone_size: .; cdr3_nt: TGCAGTGCTAGCCCAGGACTAGCGAGCTACAATGAGCAGTTCTTC; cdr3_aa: CSASPGLASYNEQFF
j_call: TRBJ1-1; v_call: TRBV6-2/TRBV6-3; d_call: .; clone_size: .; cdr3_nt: TGTGCCAGCAGTTACTTGGGCCGGCGTGAAGCTTTCTTT; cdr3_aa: CASSYLGRREAFF
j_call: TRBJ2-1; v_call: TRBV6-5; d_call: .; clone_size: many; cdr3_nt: TGTGCCAGCAGTTACTCCTTTCCAGAACACAATGAGCAGTTCTTC; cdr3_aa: CASSYSFPEHNEQFF
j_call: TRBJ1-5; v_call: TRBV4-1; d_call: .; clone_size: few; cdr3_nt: TGCGCCAGCAGCCAAGATCGAGCAGGCGTCAATCAGCCCCAGCATTTT; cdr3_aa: CASSQDRAGVNQPQHF
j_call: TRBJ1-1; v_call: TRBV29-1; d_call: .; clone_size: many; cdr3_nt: TGCAGCGTTACAGACGGGAACACTGAAGCTTTCTTT; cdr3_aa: CSVTDGNTEAFF
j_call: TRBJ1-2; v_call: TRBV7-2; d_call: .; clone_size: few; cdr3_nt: TGTGCCAGCAGCTTAGAAGGGGCAAACTATGGCTACACCTTC; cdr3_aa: CASSLEGANYGYTF
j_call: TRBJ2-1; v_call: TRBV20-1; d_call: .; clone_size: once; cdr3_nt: TGCAGTGCTAGAGACATCTACAATGAGCAGTTCTTC; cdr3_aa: CSARDIYNEQFF
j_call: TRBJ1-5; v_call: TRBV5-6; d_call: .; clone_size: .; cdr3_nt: TGTGCCAGCAGCTCGGCTAGCAATCAGCCCCAGCATTTT; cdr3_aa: CASSSASNQPQHF
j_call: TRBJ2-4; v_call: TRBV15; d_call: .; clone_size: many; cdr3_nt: TGTGCCACCAGCAGAAACCATGGGACCGCCCTACCTCAGTACTTC; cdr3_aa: CATSRNHGTALPQYF
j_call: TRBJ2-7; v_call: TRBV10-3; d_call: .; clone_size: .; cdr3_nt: TGTGCCATCAGTGAGTCGCCAGGTATCGGGTACGAGCAGTACTTC; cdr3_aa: CAISESPGIGYEQYF
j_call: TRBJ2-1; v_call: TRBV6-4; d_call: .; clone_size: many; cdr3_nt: TGTGCCAGCAGTGAGGGTACCTACAATGAGCAGTTCTTC; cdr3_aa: CASSEGTYNEQFF
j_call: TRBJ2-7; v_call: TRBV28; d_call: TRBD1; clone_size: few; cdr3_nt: TGTGCCAGCAGTAAACCGGGACAGGGGCTGGACGAGCAGTACTTC; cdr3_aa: CASSKPGQGLDEQYF
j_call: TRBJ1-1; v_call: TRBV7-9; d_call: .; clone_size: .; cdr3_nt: TGTGCCAGCAGCTTACGAGGCCCGAAACAGGTTCCAGGGGCTTTCTTT; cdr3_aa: CASSLRGPKQVPGAFF
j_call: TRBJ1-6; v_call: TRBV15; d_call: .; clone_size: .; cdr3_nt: TGTGCCACCAGCAGAGATGGAGGCTCACCCCTCCACTTT; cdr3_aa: CATSRDGGSPLHF
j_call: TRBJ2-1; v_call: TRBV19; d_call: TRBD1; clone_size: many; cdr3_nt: TGTGCCAGTACCAGAACACCAAGACAGGGGGGTAGCAATGAGCAGTTCTTC; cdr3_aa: CASTRTPRQGGSNEQFF
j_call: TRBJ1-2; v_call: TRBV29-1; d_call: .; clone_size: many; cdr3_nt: TGCAGCGTTGACCGGGGCGCAGACGGGGGCTACACCTTC; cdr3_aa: CSVDRGADGGYTF
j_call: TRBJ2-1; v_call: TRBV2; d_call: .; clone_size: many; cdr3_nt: TGTGCCACCCGCAAGAAGTGGAGCTCCTACAATGAGCAGTTCTTC; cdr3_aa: CATRKKWSSYNEQFF
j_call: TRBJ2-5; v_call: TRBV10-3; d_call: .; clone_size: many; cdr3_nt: TGTGCCATCAGCGAGGTTGGGGAGACCCAGTACTTC; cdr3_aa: CAISEVGETQYF
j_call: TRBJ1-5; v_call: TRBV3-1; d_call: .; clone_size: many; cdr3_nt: TGTGCCAGCAGCCAAGATTTGGAGGGTGGGGTGAGCAATCAGCCCCAGCATTTT; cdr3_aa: CASSQDLEGGVSNQPQHF
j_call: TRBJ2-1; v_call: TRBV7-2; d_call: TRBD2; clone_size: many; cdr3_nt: TGTGCCAGCAGCCACGCGGGACTAGCGGGAGGTGGTGAGCAGTTCTTC; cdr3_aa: CASSHAGLAGGGEQFF